These 9 T cell receptor beta chains came from one sample sequenced in a study of shared clonotypes between healthy human individuals. Generated by immunoSEQ multiplex PCR, the TCRdb table keeps only in-frame clones and is missing some. The table shows some 1.5 million clones, with 96% occurring only once. The specimen was naive CD4+ T cells sorted from blood. The sample's subset: CD45RA+ positively selected. The receptors shown here come from a man aged 25 to 40 in good health.

The chain uses TRBV6-5 and TRBJ2-1; 9 bases line up with TRBD2. The CDR3 contains 15 residues. The germline gives CDR1 MNHEY, CDR2 SVGAGI. Germline trimming cut 6 bases from V and 7 bases from J; bases unmatched to any gene: 10. The CDR3 loop is CASRDAGLAGNEQFF. The CDR3 DNA follows: TGTGCCAGCAGGGATGCGGGACTAGCCGGTAATGAGCAGTTCTTC.

CDR3: CASSATGRGYEQYF. In DNA, the CDR3 is TGTGCCAGCAGCGCGACAGGACGGGGCTACGAGCAGTACTTC. V is TRBV11-2 and J is TRBJ2-7; D might be TRBD1 (6 bases). CDR1 and CDR2 (germline): SGHAT, FQNNGV. This CDR3 spans 14 amino acids. Trimming removed 5 bases from V and 3 bases from J, with 14 bases in between.

The chain recombines TRBV9 with TRBJ2-3; TRBD2 might be the D (6 bases). The CDR3 covers 16 residues. Germline V gives CDR1 SGDLS, CDR2 YYNGEE. Trimming took off 0 bases at V and 1 base at J, with 12 bases between the two ends. The CDR3 protein is CASSVGRERGTDTQYF. In DNA, the CDR3 is TGTGCCAGCAGCGTAGGCCGGGAGCGGGGCACAGATACGCAGTATTTT.

The CDR3 sequence: CASSIGRGYTDTQYF. The CDR3 DNA follows: TGTGCCAGTAGTATCGGTCGGGGTTATACAGATACGCAGTATTTT. The J gene is TRBJ2-3, the V gene TRBV19; tentative D call: TRBD2 (5 bases). The CDR3 length is 15 residues. Per germline, CDR1 LNHDA and CDR2 SQIVND (reference sequence). Deletions cut 3 bases from V and 3 bases from J, with 13 bases between.

V usage is TRBV27 and J usage is TRBJ2-6; 9 bases fit TRBD1. The germline gives CDR1 MNHEY, CDR2 SMNVEV (reference sequence). J gave up 0 bases and V 2 bases, and 14 bases lay outside the gene matches. The CDR3 sequence is 21 residues long. CDR3 in amino acids: CASSLGGQGFWGRSGANVLTF. As DNA, the CDR3 is TGTGCCAGCAGTTTAGGGGGACAGGGATTTTGGGGTCGCTCTGGGGCCAACGTCCTGACTTTC.

This sequence joins TRBV7-6 and TRBJ2-1; D might be TRBD1 (6 bases). The CDR3 extends over 18 amino acids. Trimming took 4 bases from V and 7 from J, leaving 26 bases between them. Germline V lookup: CDR1 SGHVS, CDR2 FNYEAQ. The CDR3 loop is CASSSRRGGFAGGNEQFF. CDR3 DNA sequence: TGTGCCAGCAGCTCCAGGAGAGGGGGTTTCGCTGGGGGTAATGAGCAGTTCTTC.

The CDR3 spells CASSINRGTGNTIYF. In DNA, the CDR3 is TGTGCCAGCAGTATCAACAGGGGGACCGGAAACACCATATATTTT. The chain recombines TRBV2 with TRBJ1-3; 8 bases fit TRBD1. The ends lost 5 bases at V and 4 bases at J; junction bases unmatched: 7. The CDR3 has 15 amino acids. Germline values: CDR1 SNHLY, CDR2 FYNNEI. Together with reference TRBV2 and TRBJ1-3, the CDR3 gives the full variable domain: EPEVTQTPSHQVTQMGQEVILRCVPISNHLYFYWYRQILGQKVEFLVSFYNNEISEKSEIFDDQFSVERPDGSNFTLKIRSTKLEDSAMYFCASSINRGTGNTIYFGEGSWLTVV.

The chain uses TRBV28 and TRBJ2-4, with a weak D call TRBD2 (5 bases). The germline gives CDR1 MDHEN, CDR2 SYDVKM. This CDR3 comprises 16 residues. Trimming took off 5 bases at V and 1 base at J, with 15 bases between the two ends. The CDR3 sequence is CASSPNGEFAKNIQYF. CDR3 DNA: TGTGCCAGCAGTCCAAACGGGGAATTTGCCAAAAACATTCAGTACTTC.

A word on this clone: Other nucleotide sequences from this sample produce the same CDR3. DNA of the CDR3: TGTGCCAGCAGCTTGGGCAATGAGCAGTTCTTC. Protein sequence: CASSLGNEQFF. The chain employs TRBV7-3 and TRBJ2-1; D unclear. Germline CDR1 SGHTA, CDR2 FQGTGA. The CDR3 spans 11 residues. V was shortened by 3 bases and J by 6 bases, with 3 bases between the two germline ends.